These T cell receptor beta chains were read from a single sample in a study of CD8+CD57+ T cells in acquired aplastic anemia. Via MiXCR, TCRdb re-called the reads, giving one row per CDR3 protein. Of approximately 130,000 distinct CDR3 sequences listed, approximately 61% are singletons. The sequenced material came from sorted CD4+, CD8+, or CD8+CD57+ T cells (not recorded which) from PBMCs. The receptors here all came from a human donor with aplastic anemia. The CDR3 runs from the conserved cysteine through the conserved F or W. A D gene is named only where the DNA matches it firmly. The size field is filled for only some rows; it gives once, few, many or a size class.

d_call,j_call,clone_size,v_call,cdr3_aa,cdr3_nt
TRBD2,TRBJ2-1,.,TRBV29-1,CSVYVGTSAYNEQFF,TGCAGCGTTTATGTCGGGACTAGCGCCTACAATGAGCAGTTCTTC
TRBD2,TRBJ2-5,.,TRBV7-9,CASSRGGRPQETQYF,TGTGCCAGCAGCAGGGGCGGGAGACCTCAAGAGACCCAGTACTTC
TRBD1,TRBJ2-3,.,TRBV24-1,CATSDLGQGDSDTQYF,TGTGCCACCAGTGATTTGGGACAGGGGGACTCAGATACGCAGTATTTT
.,TRBJ1-2,.,TRBV9,CASSRALPGQNYGYTF,TGTGCCAGCAGCCGGGCTCTTCCGGGTCAGAACTATGGCTACACCTTC
.,TRBJ2-1,.,TRBV10-3,CAISEVGSTDTQFF,TGTGCCATCAGTGAGGTTGGAAGCACAGATACGCAGTTCTTC
.,TRBJ1-1,.,TRBV5-6,CASTKRMPEAFF,TGTGCCAGCACCAAACGGATGCCTGAAGCTTTCTTT
.,TRBJ1-1,.,TRBV15,CATSRGVNTEAFF,TGTGCCACCAGCAGAGGGGTGAACACTGAAGCTTTCTTT
.,TRBJ2-2,once,TRBV12-3/TRBV12-4,CASSLGIGWAGELFF,TGTGCCAGCAGTTTAGGAATAGGTTGGGCCGGGGAGCTGTTTTTT
TRBD1,TRBJ2-7,few,TRBV10-3,CAISGPGQGTYEQYF,TGTGCCATCAGTGGGCCTGGACAGGGAACCTACGAGCAGTACTTC
.,TRBJ2-5,.,TRBV9,CASSEMETRYF,TGTGCCAGCAGTGAGATGGAGACCCGGTACTTC
.,TRBJ2-7,.,TRBV15,CATSIGVGYEQYF,TGTGCCACCAGCATAGGGGTGGGGTACGAGCAGTACTTC
.,TRBJ2-7,.,TRBV5-1,CASSFSTGSYEQYF,TGCGCCAGCAGCTTCTCCACAGGGTCCTACGAGCAGTACTTC
.,TRBJ2-7,once,TRBV5-6,CASSWPSGEQYF,TGTGCCAGCAGCTGGCCCTCGGGGGAGCAGTACTTC
.,TRBJ2-2,.,TRBV9,CASSVAGALTGELFF,TGTGCCAGCAGCGTAGCGGGGGCGCTCACCGGGGAGCTGTTTTTT
TRBD1,TRBJ1-5,once,TRBV10-2,CASGQVSNQPQHF,TGCGCCAGCGGACAGGTTAGCAATCAGCCCCAGCATTTT
TRBD2,TRBJ2-7,.,TRBV12-3/TRBV12-4,CASSIAGGYEQYF,TGTGCCAGCAGCATAGCGGGGGGGTACGAGCAGTACTTC
.,TRBJ2-7,.,TRBV29-1,CSVEVGAELFYEQYF,TGCAGCGTTGAGGTGGGGGCCGAGTTGTTTTACGAGCAGTACTTC
.,TRBJ2-5,.,TRBV2,CASNGIQETQYF,TGTGCCAGCAATGGGATCCAAGAGACCCAGTACTTC
.,TRBJ2-1,.,TRBV10-3,CAIGRTYNEQFF,TGTGCCATTGGCCGCACCTACAATGAGCAGTTCTTC
.,TRBJ2-7,.,TRBV27,CASNSGASSYEQYF,TGTGCCAGCAACTCAGGCGCGAGCTCCTACGAGCAGTACTTC
TRBD1,TRBJ2-5,.,TRBV29-1,CSVEDRGQETQYF,TGCAGCGTTGAGGACAGGGGGCAAGAGACCCAGTACTTC
.,TRBJ2-5,.,TRBV2,CASKAGTQYF,TGTGCCAGCAAAGCAGGGACCCAGTACTTC
.,TRBJ2-7,.,TRBV10-3,CAISEGYEQYF,TGTGCCATCAGTGAAGGTTACGAGCAGTACTTC
.,TRBJ2-7,.,TRBV7-9,CAVAGNLIYEQYF,TGTGCCGTCGCGGGGAACTTAATATACGAGCAGTACTTC
TRBD1,TRBJ2-7,few,TRBV4-3,CASSPGTGVEQYF,TGCGCCAGCAGCCCTGGGACAGGGGTTGAGCAGTACTTC
.,TRBJ1-1,.,TRBV7-6,CASRRQPNEAFF,TGTGCCAGCCGTCGGCAACCGAATGAAGCTTTCTTT
.,TRBJ1-5,.,TRBV7-9,CASQGSNQPQHF,TGTGCCAGTCAGGGGAGCAATCAGCCCCAGCATTTT
.,TRBJ2-7,.,TRBV29-1,CSVEDAVYEQYF,TGCAGCGTTGAAGATGCGGTCTACGAGCAGTACTTC
TRBD1,TRBJ2-1,few,TRBV19,CASSDRVYEQFF,TGTGCCAGTAGTGACAGGGTTTATGAGCAGTTCTTC
.,TRBJ2-7,few,TRBV7-9,CAAQGRLYEQYF,TGTGCCGCGCAGGGGCGACTCTACGAGCAGTACTTC
.,TRBJ2-3,once,TRBV9,CASSVDRFGGAGPDTQYF,TGTGCCAGCAGCGTAGATCGATTCGGCGGGGCGGGCCCAGATACGCAGTATTTT
.,TRBJ1-4,.,TRBV2,CASSVGEKLFF,TGTGCCAGCAGTGTGGGCGAAAAACTGTTTTTT
.,TRBJ2-7,many,TRBV6-2/TRBV6-3,CASTGGSSYEQYF,TGTGCCAGCACGGGCGGAAGCTCCTACGAGCAGTACTTC
TRBD2,TRBJ2-1,few,TRBV6-2/TRBV6-3,CASSSQREGRNEQFF,TGTGCCAGCAGTTCCCAGCGGGAGGGTAGGAATGAGCAGTTCTTC
.,TRBJ2-1,.,TRBV20-1,CSGGPLGEQFF,TGCAGTGGTGGGCCCTTAGGTGAGCAGTTCTTC
TRBD2,TRBJ2-1,.,TRBV25-1,CASSDGGRGQFF,TGTGCCAGCAGTGACGGCGGGAGGGGGCAGTTCTTC
.,TRBJ1-2,many,TRBV20-1,CSARIQSGYGYTF,TGCAGTGCTAGAATTCAGTCTGGCTATGGCTACACCTTC
TRBD1,TRBJ1-6,.,TRBV25-1,CASSASEGATYNSPLHF,TGTGCCAGCAGTGCTAGTGAGGGGGCGACATATAATTCACCCCTCCACTTT
.,TRBJ2-7,many,TRBV12-3/TRBV12-4,CASSFGTYEQYF,TGTGCCAGCAGTTTCGGCACCTACGAGCAGTACTTC
TRBD1,TRBJ1-5,.,TRBV19,CASLSGTGDQPQHF,TGCGCCAGCCTTTCCGGGACAGGGGATCAGCCCCAGCATTTT
.,TRBJ2-7,.,TRBV24-1,CATSDPQGFPYEQYF,TGTGCCACCAGTGACCCCCAGGGGTTTCCCTACGAGCAGTACTTC
.,TRBJ1-1,.,TRBV19,CASSIYGGGDTEAFF,TGTGCCAGTAGTATATATGGAGGGGGGGACACTGAAGCTTTCTTT
.,TRBJ2-3,.,TRBV11-2,CASSFRADSPTDTQYF,TGTGCCAGCAGCTTTCGTGCAGACTCACCCACAGATACGCAGTATTTT
.,TRBJ2-2,few,TRBV19,CASTNRYTGELFF,TGTGCCAGTACCAACAGATACACCGGGGAGCTGTTTTTT
TRBD1,TRBJ1-2,many,TRBV5-1,CASSLIDREVYGYTF,TGCGCCAGCAGCTTGATCGACAGGGAGGTCTATGGCTACACCTTC
TRBD2,TRBJ2-1,many,TRBV7-9,CASSLVEGREGRRNEQFF,TGTGCCAGCAGCTTAGTGGAGGGGCGGGAGGGCCGGAGGAATGAGCAGTTCTTC
.,TRBJ2-3,many,TRBV3-1,CASSLGTHGDTQYF,TGTGCCAGCAGCCTCGGGACCCACGGGGATACGCAGTATTTT